This T cell receptor (beta chain) was identified in a study of regulatory T cells in long-lasting Graves disease. Through Arm-PCR of CDR3 regions and iRepertoire HTBI primers, TCR beta libraries were built. A single record per CDR3 protein comes from TCRdb applying MiXCR to the multiplex PCR reads. The sample consists of hundreds of thousands of distinct CDR3 sequences, over 12% of them appearing once. CDR3 length equals 20 residues. Germline lookup yields CDR1 MNHEY and CDR2 SMNVEV (reference sequence). V lost 2 bases and J lost 1, with 24 bases in between. Documented time point: newly diagnosed GD, antithyroid drugs for less than 3 months. The TCR library was prepared using RNA isolated from PBMCs. Enrollment of patients was through an endocrinology department in Xi'an, China. As collected, the peripheral blood samples measured about 8.1 milliliters each and went into EDTA tubes. The sample also formed part of further work on T cells in Graves' hyperthyroidism and ophthalmopathy.

The sequences come from peripheral blood mononuclear cells (PBMCs), collected at new diagnosis, from a patient treated with antithyroid drugs. This TCR was sampled from a woman aged 40-49 years with Graves disease. The rearrangement uses TRBV27 and TRBJ1-3, with D possibly TRBD1 on 5 matching bases. The CDR3 DNA is TGTGCCAGCAGTTTAAAGGAACCCAGGGTGTACTATTCGTCTGGAAACACCATATATTTT. Encoded protein: CASSLKEPRVYYSSGNTIYF.